Presented here are 30 T cell receptor beta chains from one specimen sequenced in a study of blood T cell repertoires in COVID-19. The method was immunoSEQ multiplex PCR; TCRdb's version includes in-frame clones alone and lacks a portion of them. The sample records about 130,000 clones, approximately 86% being singletons. Specimen: peripheral blood. The receptors were sampled from a woman aged 50 to 60 who had recovered from COVID-19.

The V call is TRBV30, the J call TRBJ1-1, with D maybe TRBD1 (6 bases). The germline CDR1 and CDR2 sequences are GTSNPN and SVGIG (reference sequence). The ends were cut back, 3 bases at V and 2 bases at J, with 10 bases in the middle. The CDR3 has 13 amino acids. CDR3 DNA: TGTGCCTGGAGCGGACAGCTTAACACTGAAGCTTTCTTT. Translating it yields CAWSGQLNTEAFF.

This clone was picked up one time. As DNA, the CDR3 is TGTGCCAGCTCATCGGACAGGGATCAGCCCCAGCATTTT. This codes for CASSSDRDQPQHF. This sequence joins TRBV18 and TRBJ1-5, with 8 bases that match TRBD1. V lost 5 bases and J lost 5; bases outside the gene matches: 2. CDR3 length: 13 amino acids. Germline CDR1 reads KGHSH; CDR2 reads LQKENI.

The rearrangement links TRBV10-2 to TRBJ2-5, with a possible D match to TRBD1 (7 bases). The ends were cut back, 5 bases at V and 5 bases at J, with 15 bases in the middle. In germline, CDR1 is WSHSY, CDR2 SAAADI. This CDR3 contains 14 residues. In nucleotides, the CDR3 is TGCGCCAGCAGTAGGAGGGGGCTAGGGGAGACCCAGTACTTC. It is translated as CASSRRGLGETQYF.

This chain uses TRBV19 with TRBJ1-3; 9 nucleotides match TRBD1. The CDR3 has 13 residues. Germline CDR1 and CDR2: LNHDA and SQIVND (reference sequence). J was trimmed by 5 bases and V by 9 bases; bases with no gene match: 5. CDR3 coding DNA: TGTGCCAGCGGAACAGGGGGCAGAAACACCATATATTTT. Its translation: CASGTGGRNTIYF.

This sequence joins TRBV7-3 and TRBJ2-3, with D unresolved. Germline CDR1 and CDR2: SGHTA and FQGTGA. The CDR3 is 14 amino acids. Trimming left V 6 bases short and J 3 bases short, with 13 bases between. This CDR3 reads CASRKNLGTDTQYF. CDR3 in DNA: TGTGCCAGCAGAAAGAACCTCGGTACAGATACGCAGTATTTT.

This clone was counted once. J is TRBJ1-2 and V is TRBV5-1; D gene ambiguous. This CDR3 has 15 residues. CDR1 and CDR2 from the germline V gene are SGHRS and YFSETQ. V lost 3 bases and J lost 0, with 12 bases in between. This CDR3 is CASSSTVGSNYGYTF. The DNA of the CDR3 is TGCGCCAGCAGCTCCACGGTGGGCTCTAACTATGGCTACACCTTC.

The V and J genes are TRBV15 and TRBJ2-7; D is perhaps TRBD2 (5 bases). This CDR3 is 13 amino acids long. V lost 4 bases and J 3 bases, leaving 10 bases between the germline ends. Germline V gives CDR1 LNHNV, CDR2 YYDKDF (reference sequence). CDR3 sequence (DNA): TGTGCCACCAGCACCGGGATAAACTACGAGCAGTACTTC. Translation gives CATSTGINYEQYF.

A single count supports this clone. V is TRBV6-5 and J is TRBJ1-5; TRBD1 is a possible D gene (5 bases). The CDR3 has 15 amino acids. V shed 7 bases and J shed 0 bases, with 13 bases lying between them. Germline V gives CDR1 MNHEY, CDR2 SVGAGI. Here the CDR3 DNA reads TGTGCCAGCACTCCCTCGGACAATAGCAATCAGCCCCAGCATTTT. Translated, it gives CASTPSDNSNQPQHF.

A single count supports this clone. This sequence joins TRBV6-5 and TRBJ2-3; 11 bases match TRBD2. Germline loops: CDR1 MNHEY, CDR2 SVGAGI. The CDR3 is 16 amino acids. V was clipped by 2 bases and J by 5 bases; unmatched bases: 6. CDR3 protein: CASSYAVAGGRDTQYF. The DNA for the CDR3 is TGTGCCAGCAGTTACGCGGTAGCGGGGGGGCGAGATACGCAGTATTTT.

The rearrangement links TRBV5-4 to TRBJ2-7; TRBD2 agrees at 12 bases. Germline assignment: CDR1 SGHNT and CDR2 YYREEE (reference sequence). J gave up 7 bases and V 2 bases, and 7 bases lay outside the gene matches. The CDR3 runs 15 residues. The CDR3 loop reads CASSFGTSGPLEQYF. CDR3 DNA sequence: TGTGCCAGCAGCTTCGGGACTAGCGGGCCGCTGGAGCAGTACTTC.

Only one count was recorded for this clone. The chain has TRBV5-1 and TRBJ2-1; 11 bases map to TRBD2. This CDR3 comprises 14 residues. Per germline, CDR1 SGHRS and CDR2 YFSETQ. Losses at the gene ends were 2 bases for V and 9 bases for J; bases not matched to a gene: 4. The CDR3 bases are TGCGCCAGCAGCTTACTAGCGGGGGAACGTGAGCAGTTCTTC. Translating it yields CASSLLAGEREQFF. The complete variable domain, with remaining parts taken from reference TRBV5-1 and TRBJ2-1, reads KAGVTQTPRYLIKTRGQQVTLSCSPISGHRSVSWYQQTPGQGLQFLFEYFSETQRNKGNFPGRFSGRQFSNSRSEMNVSTLELGDSALYLCASSLLAGEREQFFGPGTRLTVL.

The rearrangement links TRBV6-5 to TRBJ1-5; 7 bases align to TRBD1. V gave up 7 bases and J gave up 7 bases; unmatched junction bases: 7. The CDR3 runs 13 residues. The V gene's germline CDR1 is MNHEY and CDR2 SVGAGI. CDR3 DNA sequence: TGTGCCAGCACCCAGAGGGACAGACAGCCCCAGCATTTT. It encodes CASTQRDRQPQHF.

This chain joins TRBV7-9 and TRBJ1-2; possible D gene TRBD1, 6 bases. V was cut by 2 bases and J by 4 bases, with 11 bases left in between. The CDR3 spans 14 residues. Germline V lookup: CDR1 SEHNR, CDR2 FQNEAQ (reference sequence). The CDR3: CASSLPGDLYGYTF. CDR3 sequence (DNA): TGTGCCAGCAGCTTACCAGGGGACCTCTATGGCTACACCTTC.

This chain links TRBV29-1 with TRBJ1-1; no definite D call. With 7 bases removed from V and 4 bases from J, the gap between germline ends came to 19 bases. Germline CDR1 SQVTM, CDR2 ANQGSEA. The CDR3 has 14 amino acids. CDR3 bases: TGCAGCGCCGAGGGCCTGTTTTTGGGCACTGAAGCTTTCTTT. Protein product: CSAEGLFLGTEAFF.

This clone occurred many times. The chain's CDR3 is CASSVSGAANSPLHF. The CDR3 DNA sequence: TGTGCCAGCAGCGTATCAGGGGCAGCTAATTCACCCCTCCACTTT. The chain uses TRBV9 and TRBJ1-6; weak D call: TRBD1 (6 bases). V was shortened by 1 base and J by 6 bases, with 11 bases between the two germline ends. The CDR3 covers 15 residues. Germline CDR1 and CDR2: SGDLS and YYNGEE.

This chain uses TRBV2 with TRBJ1-1; weak D call: TRBD1 (6 bases). The CDR3 totals 14 residues. The V end lost 5 bases, the J end lost 0 bases, and 10 bases lay between the germline ends. CDR1 and CDR2 from the germline V gene are SNHLY and FYNNEI. The chain's CDR3 is CASSSGQMNTEAFF. The CDR3 nucleotides are TGTGCCAGCAGTTCGGGACAAATGAACACTGAAGCTTTCTTT.

The rearrangement links TRBV24-1 to TRBJ2-1, with a weak D call TRBD2 (6 bases). The CDR3 sequence is 15 residues long. Germline assignment: CDR1 KGHDR and CDR2 SFDVKD. The ends were cut back, 2 bases at V and 8 bases at J, with 15 bases in the middle. CDR3 protein: CATSDSVRWEDEQFF. DNA for the CDR3: TGTGCCACCAGTGATTCCGTTCGATGGGAGGATGAGCAGTTCTTC.

The genes are TRBV19 and TRBJ2-6; the D gene is possibly TRBD1 (6 bases). Trimming took 7 bases from V and 0 from J, leaving 19 bases between them. The CDR3 totals 18 residues. The germline CDR1 and CDR2 sequences are LNHDA and SQIVND (reference sequence). Here the CDR3 reads CASTPRWTAYSGANVLTF. The CDR3, as DNA: TGTGCCAGTACCCCTCGCTGGACAGCCTACTCTGGGGCCAACGTCCTGACTTTC.

DNA of the CDR3: TGCGCCAGCAGCCACAAGGTCTTAGCGGGGGAGAACACCGGGGAGCTGTTTTTT. As protein: CASSHKVLAGENTGELFF. This sequence joins TRBV4-3 and TRBJ2-2; 9 nucleotides match TRBD2. The CDR3 has 18 amino acids. The germline gives CDR1 LGHNA, CDR2 YSLEER. Trimming took 3 bases from V and 1 from J; bases not matched to a gene: 9.

The rearrangement joins TRBV14 to TRBJ2-5, with TRBD2 identical over 8 bases. This CDR3 has 17 residues. V dropped 3 bases and J dropped 0; count of bases not matched to a gene: 9. CDR1 and CDR2 from the germline V gene are SGHDN and FVKESK. The CDR3 is CASSQRETSDNQETQYF. The CDR3 nucleotides are TGTGCCAGCAGCCAGAGGGAGACTAGCGATAACCAAGAGACCCAGTACTTC.

The chain has TRBV4-1 and TRBJ1-1; no clear D. V was trimmed by 4 bases and J by 3 bases, leaving 9 bases between them. Germline CDR1 is MGHRA and CDR2 is YSYEKL. The CDR3 runs 13 residues. For the CDR3, the DNA is TGCGCCAGCAGCCCGACTCATCACACTGAAGCTTTCTTT. It specifies CASSPTHHTEAFF.

This chain connects TRBV19 to TRBJ2-7; D uncertain. This CDR3 has 13 residues. Trimming left V 10 bases short and J 0 bases short, with 13 bases between. Looked up from germline, CDR1 is LNHDA and CDR2 is SQIVND (reference sequence). In DNA form, the CDR3 reads TGTGCCACGGCTGGGCAGCACTCCTACGAGCAGTACTTC. The encoded protein is CATAGQHSYEQYF. Full variable domain (remainder filled in from reference TRBV19 and TRBJ2-7): DGGITQSPKYLFRKEGQNVTLSCEQNLNHDAMYWYRQDPGQGLRLIYYSQIVNDFQKGDIAEGYSVSREKKESFPLTVTSAQKNPTAFYLCATAGQHSYEQYFGPGTRLTVT.

A few counts support this clone. V is TRBV7-9 and J is TRBJ2-7; TRBD1 is a possible D gene (6 bases). The ends were cut back, 3 bases at V and 2 bases at J, with 11 bases in the middle. The length of the CDR3 is 14 residues. Per the germline V gene, CDR1 is SEHNR and CDR2 is FQNEAQ (reference sequence). The CDR3 is CASSFGQPAYEQYF. The CDR3 DNA sequence: TGTGCCAGCAGCTTCGGACAGCCAGCCTACGAGCAGTACTTC.

The chain combines TRBV6-1 with TRBJ1-1; 8 positions match TRBD1. CDR3 size: 15 residues. After removal of 3 bases from V and 7 bases from J, the junction contained 10 bases not matched to a gene. Germline V gene lookup returns CDR1 MNHNS and CDR2 SASEGT. The CDR3 is CASSETPDRAGEAFF. The CDR3, as DNA: TGTGCCAGCAGTGAGACCCCGGACAGGGCGGGTGAAGCTTTCTTT.

V usage is TRBV12-5 and J usage is TRBJ1-1; D may be TRBD1 (5 bases). This CDR3 has 15 residues. V was pared by 1 base and J by 7 bases, with 16 bases between. The germline V gene has CDR1 LGHNT and CDR2 FRNRAP. Here the CDR3 DNA reads TGTGCTAGTGGTTTGGGGACTACAGGCTACTATGAAGCTTTCTTT. Protein product: CASGLGTTGYYEAFF.

The gene calls are TRBV10-3 and TRBJ1-3; no definite D call. Germline V lookup: CDR1 ENHRY, CDR2 SYGVKD. The CDR3 length is 17 residues. Trimming pared 0 bases from V and 0 bases from J, leaving 12 bases between. CDR3 bases: TGTGCCATCAGTGAGTCGGGAGGCGGCGGCTCTGGAAACACCATATATTTT. Residues: CAISESGGGGSGNTIYF.

The V gene is TRBV9, the J gene TRBJ2-3; TRBD2 matches 8 bases. The CDR3 totals 17 residues. V was pared by 0 bases and J by 2 bases, with 8 bases of the junction left unmatched. Germline CDR1 and CDR2: SGDLS and YYNGEE. The CDR3 bases are TGTGCCAGCAGCGTAGGGGGAATAGCGGGGTACACAGATACGCAGTATTTT. Translating it yields CASSVGGIAGYTDTQYF.

The gene calls are TRBV6-2 or TRBV6-3 and TRBJ1-5, with 8 bases matching TRBD1. Losses at the gene ends were 4 bases for V and 1 base for J; bases not matched to a gene: 9. Germline CDR1 is MNHEY and CDR2 is SVGEGT. This CDR3 is 17 amino acids long. CDR3 in amino acids: CASSSNRDRWSNQPQHF. CDR3 nucleotides: TGTGCCAGCAGTTCAAACCGGGACAGGTGGAGCAATCAGCCCCAGCATTTT.

This chain connects TRBV7-6 to TRBJ1-2; tentative D call: TRBD1 (6 bases). V lost 3 bases to trimming and J lost 0 bases, with 11 bases between them. CDR1 and CDR2 (germline): SGHVS, FNYEAQ. The CDR3 is made up of 15 amino acids. The DNA of the CDR3 is TGTGCCAGCAGCTTCTTGGGGGCGACTAACTATGGCTACACCTTC. Translation: CASSFLGATNYGYTF.

This sequence joins TRBV6-5 and TRBJ1-1, with D hard to call. This CDR3 comprises 13 residues. The germline gives CDR1 MNHEY, CDR2 SVGAGI. Deletions cut 5 bases from V and 11 bases from J, with 18 bases between. CDR3: CASSPNRSGEAFF. The CDR3 nucleotides are TGTGCCAGCAGTCCCAACCGGAGCGGGGAGGCTTTCTTT.